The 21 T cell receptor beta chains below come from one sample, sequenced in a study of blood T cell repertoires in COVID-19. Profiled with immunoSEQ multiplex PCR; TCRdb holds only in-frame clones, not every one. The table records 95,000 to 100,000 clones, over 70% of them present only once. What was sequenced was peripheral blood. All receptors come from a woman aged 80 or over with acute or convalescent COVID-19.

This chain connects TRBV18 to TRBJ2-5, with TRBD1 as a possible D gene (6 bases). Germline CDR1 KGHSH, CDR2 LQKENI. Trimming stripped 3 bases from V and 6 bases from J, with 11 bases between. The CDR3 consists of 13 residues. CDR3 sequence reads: CASSPTGLQTQYF. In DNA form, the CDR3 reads TGTGCCAGCTCACCCACAGGGCTCCAGACCCAGTACTTC.

The CDR3 loop reads CASRTSGGRTDTQYF. The CDR3, as DNA: TGTGCCAGCAGGACTAGCGGGGGTCGGACAGATACGCAGTATTTT. The rearrangement links TRBV6-5 to TRBJ2-3; 12 nucleotides align to TRBD2. Germline V CDR1 and CDR2: MNHEY, SVGAGI. This CDR3 is 15 amino acids long. After removal of 6 bases from V and 3 bases from J, the junction contained 4 bases not matched to a gene.

The CDR3: CASSSDRGGYNEQFF. As DNA, the CDR3 is TGTGCCAGCAGCTCAGATAGGGGGGGCTACAATGAGCAGTTCTTC. The chain uses TRBV7-2 and TRBJ2-1; maybe TRBD2 (7 bases). V lost 4 bases to trimming and J lost 3 bases, with 13 bases between them. Germline lookup yields CDR1 SGHTA and CDR2 FQGNSA. This CDR3 is 15 amino acids long.

The CDR3 nucleotides are TGTGCCAGCGCTTCGCAAGAACTTGAAAAACTGTTTTTT. This encodes CASASQELEKLFF. V is TRBV6-5 and J is TRBJ1-4; D uncertain. CDR1 and CDR2 from the germline V gene are MNHEY and SVGAGI. V shed 8 bases and J shed 7 bases, with 14 bases lying between them. This CDR3 has 13 residues.

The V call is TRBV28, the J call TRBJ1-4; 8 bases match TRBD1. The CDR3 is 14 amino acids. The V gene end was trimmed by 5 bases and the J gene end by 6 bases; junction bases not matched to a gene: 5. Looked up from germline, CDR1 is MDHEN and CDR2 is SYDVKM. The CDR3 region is CASSATGADEKLFF. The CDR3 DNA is TGTGCCAGCAGTGCGACAGGGGCGGATGAAAAACTGTTTTTT.

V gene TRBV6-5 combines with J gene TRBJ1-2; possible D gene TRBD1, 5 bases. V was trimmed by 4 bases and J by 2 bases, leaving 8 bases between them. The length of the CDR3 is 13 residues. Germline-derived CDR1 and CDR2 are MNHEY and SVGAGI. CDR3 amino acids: CASSLTVNYGYTF. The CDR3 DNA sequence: TGTGCCAGCAGTTTGACAGTGAACTATGGCTACACCTTC.

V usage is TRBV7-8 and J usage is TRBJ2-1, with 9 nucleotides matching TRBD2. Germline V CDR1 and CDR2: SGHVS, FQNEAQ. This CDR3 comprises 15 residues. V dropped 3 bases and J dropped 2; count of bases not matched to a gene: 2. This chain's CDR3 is CASSFGTSTYNEQFF. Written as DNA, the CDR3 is TGTGCCAGCAGCTTCGGGACTAGCACCTACAATGAGCAGTTCTTC.

Written as DNA, the CDR3 is TGTGCCAGCGGGGAAGGGGCGCAGTATTTT. This sequence encodes CASGEGAQYF. The V gene is TRBV27, the J gene TRBJ2-3; a possible D gene is TRBD1 (5 bases). This CDR3 is built from 10 residues. Trimming took 8 bases from V and 10 from J, leaving 10 bases between them. CDR1 and CDR2 from the germline V gene are MNHEY and SMNVEV (reference sequence).

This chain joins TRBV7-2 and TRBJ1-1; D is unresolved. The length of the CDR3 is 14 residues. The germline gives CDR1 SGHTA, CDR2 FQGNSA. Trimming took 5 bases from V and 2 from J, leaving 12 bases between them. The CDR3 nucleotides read TGTGCCAGCAGCCCAACACGGGAAAACACTGAAGCTTTCTTT. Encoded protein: CASSPTRENTEAFF.

CDR3 region: CASSLDPGGTPDTDTQYF. The CDR3 bases are TGTGCCAGCAGCTTAGATCCGGGGGGCACCCCTGACACAGATACGCAGTATTTT. The V and J genes are TRBV11-2 and TRBJ2-3; D might be TRBD2 (7 bases). Trimming stripped 0 bases from V and 2 bases from J, with 18 bases between. This CDR3 has 18 amino acids. Germline V gene data show CDR1 as SGHAT and CDR2 as FQNNGV.

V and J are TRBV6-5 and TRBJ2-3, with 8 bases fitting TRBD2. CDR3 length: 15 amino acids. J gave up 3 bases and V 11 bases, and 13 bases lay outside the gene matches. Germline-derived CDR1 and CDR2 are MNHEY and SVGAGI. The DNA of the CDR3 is TGTGCCTCCTCTACGGGGGGGTTAGGGACAGATACGCAGTATTTT. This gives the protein CASSTGGLGTDTQYF.

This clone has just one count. The CDR3 coding sequence is TGTGCCTGGAGTGTCGGGCGGGGGGGCGCCGGGGAGCTGTTTTTT. This translates into CAWSVGRGGAGELFF. The rearrangement uses TRBV30 and TRBJ2-2, with 9 bases identical to TRBD2. Losses at the gene ends were 0 bases for V and 6 bases for J; bases not matched to a gene: 5. The germline CDR1 and CDR2 sequences are GTSNPN and SVGIG (reference sequence). The CDR3 is 15 residues long.

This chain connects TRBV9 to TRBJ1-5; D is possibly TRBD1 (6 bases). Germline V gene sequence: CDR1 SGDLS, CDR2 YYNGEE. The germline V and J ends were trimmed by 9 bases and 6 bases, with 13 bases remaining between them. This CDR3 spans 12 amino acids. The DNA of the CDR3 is TGTGCCATTTCCGTCAGGGGTCAGCCCCAGCATTTT. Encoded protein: CAISVRGQPQHF.

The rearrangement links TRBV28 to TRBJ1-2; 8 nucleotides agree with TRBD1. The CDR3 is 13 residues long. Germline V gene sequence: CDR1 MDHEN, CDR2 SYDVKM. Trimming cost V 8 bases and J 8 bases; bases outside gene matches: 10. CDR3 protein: CASGINRGNGYTF. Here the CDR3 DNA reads TGTGCCAGCGGTATCAACAGGGGGAACGGCTACACCTTC.

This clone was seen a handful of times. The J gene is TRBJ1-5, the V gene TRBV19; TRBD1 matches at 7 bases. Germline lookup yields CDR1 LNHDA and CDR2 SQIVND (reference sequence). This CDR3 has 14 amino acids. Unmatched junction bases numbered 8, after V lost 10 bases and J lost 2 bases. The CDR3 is CATRQGNGNQPQHF. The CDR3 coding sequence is TGTGCCACCAGACAGGGCAACGGCAATCAGCCCCAGCATTTT. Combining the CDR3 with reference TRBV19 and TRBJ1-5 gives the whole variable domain DGGITQSPKYLFRKEGQNVTLSCEQNLNHDAMYWYRQDPGQGLRLIYYSQIVNDFQKGDIAEGYSVSREKKESFPLTVTSAQKNPTAFYLCATRQGNGNQPQHFGDGTRLSIL.

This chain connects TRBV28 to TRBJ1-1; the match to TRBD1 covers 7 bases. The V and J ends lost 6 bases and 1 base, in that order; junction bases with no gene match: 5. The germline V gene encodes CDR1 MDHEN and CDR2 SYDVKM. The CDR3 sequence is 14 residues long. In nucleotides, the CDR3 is TGTGCCAGCAGACCTCAGGGGGAGAACACTGAAGCTTTCTTT. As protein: CASRPQGENTEAFF.

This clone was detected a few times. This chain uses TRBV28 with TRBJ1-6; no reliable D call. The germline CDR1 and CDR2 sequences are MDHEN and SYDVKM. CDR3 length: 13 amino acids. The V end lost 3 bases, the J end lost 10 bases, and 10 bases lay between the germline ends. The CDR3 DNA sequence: TGTGCCAGCAGTTTCGAAGTGAGGTCACCCCTCCACTTT. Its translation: CASSFEVRSPLHF.

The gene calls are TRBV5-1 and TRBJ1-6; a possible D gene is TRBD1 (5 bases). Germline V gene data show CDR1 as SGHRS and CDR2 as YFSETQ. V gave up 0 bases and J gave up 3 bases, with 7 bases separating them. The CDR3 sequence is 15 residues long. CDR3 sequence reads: CASSLAGGYNSPLHF. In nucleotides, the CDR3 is TGCGCCAGCAGCTTGGCCGGGGGCTATAATTCACCCCTCCACTTT.

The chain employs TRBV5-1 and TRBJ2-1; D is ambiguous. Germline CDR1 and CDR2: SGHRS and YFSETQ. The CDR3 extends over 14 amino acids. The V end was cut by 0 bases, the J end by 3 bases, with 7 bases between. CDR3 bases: TGCGCCAGCAGCTTGGGCGCATACTACAATGAGCAGTTCTTC. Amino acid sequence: CASSLGAYYNEQFF.

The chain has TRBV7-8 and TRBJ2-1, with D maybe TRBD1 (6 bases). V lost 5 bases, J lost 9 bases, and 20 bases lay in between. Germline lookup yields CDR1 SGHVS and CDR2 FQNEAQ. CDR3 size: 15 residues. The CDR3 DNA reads TGTGCCAGCAGCCCACAGGGATCCAGTACTGGTGAGCAGTTCTTC. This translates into CASSPQGSSTGEQFF.

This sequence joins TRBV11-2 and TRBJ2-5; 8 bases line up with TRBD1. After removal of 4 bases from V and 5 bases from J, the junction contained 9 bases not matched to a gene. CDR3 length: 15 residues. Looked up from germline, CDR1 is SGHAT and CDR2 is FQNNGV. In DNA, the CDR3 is TGTGCCAGCAGCTCAACCGGCAGGGGGCGTGAGACCCAGTACTTC. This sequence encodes CASSSTGRGRETQYF. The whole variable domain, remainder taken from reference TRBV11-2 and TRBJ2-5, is EAGVAQSPRYKIIEKRQSVAFWCNPISGHATLYWYQQILGQGPKLLIQFQNNGVVDDSQLPKDRFSAERLKGVDSTLKIQPAKLEDSAVYLCASSSTGRGRETQYFGPGTRLLVL.